The source of this T cell receptor (beta chain) is a study of T cell repertoires in cytomegalovirus infection (dated by TCRdb to between 2018 and 2021). About the investigation overall: Donor HLA type was relevant to the analysis, as public TCR beta signatures indicated carriage of CMV infection together with the matching HLA type.

Trimming takes 4 bases from V and 2 bases from J, and the germline ends sit 12 bases apart. The CDR3 starts with the cysteine, ends with the phenylalanine, and has 14 residues. Left in the record is the CDR3 DNA by itself, 42 bases read in frame from the first base. From a lookup of the germline V gene, CDR1 and CDR2 are SGHRS and YFSETQ. The study at large found these results: In both this cohort and an independent cohort of more than 350 donors, the cumulative frequency of public TCR beta family members distinguished carriers of CMV infection plus the relevant HLA type. The ex vivo response was dominated by HLA-C-restricted CMV-specific TCR beta clonotypes, and the single most frequent clonotype in two of eight donors was supplied by these HLA-C-restricted clonotypes.

Instrument on record: Illumina HiSeq 1500. TCRdb trimmed public reads at Q25 via fastp, called clones via MiXCR and kept in-frame beta chains. Rows matching on CDR3 protein sequence are summarized as one entry with the most common DNA and genes. For this sample the table gives some 150,000 distinct CDR3 sequences, of which around 22% were detected only once. 9.5% to 13% of the sample comes from the top ten. On this clonotype itself: Its recognized antigen is unknown. Qualities for individual bases were not recorded, and no much larger clone is one base off.

The chain joins TRBV5-1 to TRBJ2-5; the best D guess is TRBD1, with 7 bases matching. The receptor comes from a human donor in good health (CMV status not recorded). Some clones in this sample may be carry-over from other donors' samples. The sequenced sample was PBMCs. The CDR3 sequence is CASSQTGRQETQYF. The nucleotide sequence is TGCGCCAGCAGCCAGACAGGGAGGCAAGAGACCCAGTACTTC.